This T cell receptor (beta chain) was captured in a study of shared clonotypes between healthy human individuals. The study, taken as a whole, reports: The sharing of 4.5% to 5% of naive CD4 clonotypes was seen across a handful of donors.

The assay used deep level. Clones were sequenced by immunoSEQ multiplex PCR, and TCRdb holds only the in-frame ones, with some missing. The table includes under 650,000 clones, about 95% detected once. On this clone itself: Its antigen remains unknown.

There are 13 residues in the CDR3. The V and J ends lost 6 bases and 7 bases respectively, with 12 bases between them. Germline CDR1 is SNHLY and CDR2 is FYNNEI. Each donor was a Caucasian adult residing in Nashville, Tennessee. It was into CD45RA+ naive and CD45RA-negative memory subsets that the CD4+ cells were split. The rearrangement uses TRBV2 and TRBJ2-2; D ambiguous. The material sequenced was naive CD4+ T cells sorted from blood. Subset here: CD45RA+ positively selected. The TCR sequence derives from a woman in her thirties in good health. This CDR3 is CASRQLPSGELFF. CDR3 sequence (DNA): TGTGCCAGCAGGCAGTTACCGAGCGGGGAGCTGTTTTTT.